This TCR beta chain was identified in a study of T cell responses to AZD1222 COVID-19 vaccine. This CDR3 is built from 16 residues. Trimming removed 4 bases at V and 5 bases at J, with 21 bases between. Per the germline V gene, CDR1 is SGHNT and CDR2 is YYREEE (reference sequence). Study-wide results and limits: Two AZD1222 administrations were followed by greater Spike-specific TCR breadth and depth. Unmutated variant regions reportedly attract nearly half of all spike-specific TCRs. Females made up more of the donors, who were largely white British, and clonal diversity may have come out too low. Of the AZD1222 recipients, only 5 or 6 were seropositive at baseline.

Sequencing used immunoSEQ multiplex PCR; TCRdb keeps in-frame clones, though not all of them. This sample has approximately 180,000 clones; approximately 86% occur once, and the top ten carry around 2.6%. As concerns this clone: The antigen remains unidentified.

The starting material was peripheral blood, obtained on day 0 of AZD1222 vaccination. J is TRBJ1-2 and V is TRBV5-4; D remains unclear. This TCR was sampled from an adult in good health. This CDR3 reads CASSQSISRREYGYTF. The CDR3 bases are TGTGCCAGCAGCCAGAGTATTTCGAGGCGTGAATATGGCTACACCTTC. The full variable domain, with the rest looked up from reference TRBV5-4 and TRBJ1-2, is ETGVTQSPTHLIKTRGQQVTLRCSSQSGHNTVSWYQQALGQGPQFIFQYYREEENGRGNFPPRFSGLQFPNYSSELNVNALELDDSALYLCASSQSISRREYGYTFGSGTRLTVV.